The TCR beta chain described here comes from a study of blood T cell repertoires in COVID-19. Across the study: Acute and convalescent COVID-19 samples came from the United States, Italy and Spain. The cDNA or gDNA used as material had been derived from T cells, B-cell-depleted T cells, or PBMCs.

V trimming: 1 base; J trimming: 4 bases; junction bases outside the gene matches: 3. Germline CDR1 is LGHDT and CDR2 is YNNKEL (reference sequence). The CDR3 has 15 residues. This clone occurred once. Source study methods: Amplification from reference gene primers served as the basis for estimated nucleated cell counts. Clones were read by immunoSEQ multiplex PCR, and TCRdb kept only the in-frame ones, dropping some. V, J and clone size are taken as reported in that table, and D and trimming were inferred from the DNA itself. The table includes approximately 100,000 clones, 88% detected once. Sequencing input: peripheral blood. The clonotype comes from a human donor in a cohort sampled during active COVID-19. The rearrangement joins TRBV3-1 (or the pseudogene TRBV3-2) to TRBJ1-5, with 8 bases aligning to TRBD1. In nucleotides, the CDR3 is TGTGCCAGCAGCCAAGCAGGGGGCCTTAATCAGCCCCAGCATTTT. Protein: CASSQAGGLNQPQHF.